The 26 T cell receptor beta chains presented below share a single source sample, sequenced in a study of regulatory T cells in long-lasting Graves disease. Time point specified: newly diagnosed GD, antithyroid drugs for less than 3 months. PBMC-derived RNA was used for the TCR library. CDR3-region Arm-PCR and iRepertoire HTBI primers produced the TCR beta libraries. TCRdb ran MiXCR on the multiplex PCR reads and lists one entry per CDR3 protein. Of more than 300,000 distinct CDR3 sequences in the sample, about 12% are singletons; the top ten hold 18%. Separately, the same data were catalogued under a study of T cells in Graves' hyperthyroidism and ophthalmopathy.

The input for sequencing was peripheral blood mononuclear cells (PBMCs), taken at new diagnosis, from a patient treated with antithyroid drugs. The origin of the receptors is a young woman with Graves disease.

This clonotype was observed many times. V gene TRBV20-1 combines with J gene TRBJ2-3; D perhaps matches TRBD2 (6 bases). In germline, CDR1 is DFQATT, CDR2 SNEGSKA (reference sequence). Trimming removed 6 bases from V and 5 bases from J, with 27 bases in between. The CDR3 contains 17 residues. CDR3 amino acids: CSAIPTTLAAMGDTQYF. DNA for the CDR3: TGCAGTGCCATTCCAACGACACTAGCAGCAATGGGAGATACGCAGTATTTT.

The table lists this clonotype with many counts. V gene TRBV7-2 combines with J gene TRBJ1-4; TRBD1 might be the D (5 bases). This CDR3 contains 14 residues. Looked up from germline, CDR1 is SGHTA and CDR2 is FQGNSA. With 5 bases removed from V and 6 bases from J, the gap between germline ends came to 13 bases. The CDR3 reads CASSTGTLDEKLFF. In DNA, the CDR3 is TGTGCCAGCAGCACCGGGACTTTGGATGAAAAACTGTTTTTT.

This rearrangement joins TRBV20-1 to TRBJ2-3, with 15 bases aligning to TRBD2. Germline lookup yields CDR1 DFQATT and CDR2 SNEGSKA (reference sequence). The V segment lost 5 bases and the J segment 4 bases; nucleotides outside the gene matches: 7. The CDR3 consists of 16 residues. CDR3 DNA: TGCAGTGCTGGACGGACTAGCGGGAGGGGTCCAGATACGCAGTATTTT. The encoded protein is CSAGRTSGRGPDTQYF.

The chain is built from TRBV24-1 and TRBJ2-6; possible D gene TRBD1, 6 bases. The germline gives CDR1 KGHDR, CDR2 SFDVKD. This CDR3 comprises 18 residues. Trimming took off 3 bases at V and 2 bases at J, with 16 bases between the two ends. The CDR3 reads CATSDPAGDRTGANVLTF. CDR3 nucleotide sequence: TGTGCCACCAGTGATCCTGCTGGAGACAGGACTGGGGCCAACGTCCTGACTTTC.

At least ten counts were recorded for this clonotype. The genes are TRBV12-3 or TRBV12-4 and TRBJ1-1; D gene uncertain. CDR3 length: 17 residues. Trimming removed 3 bases from V and 4 bases from J, with 21 bases in between. In DNA form, the CDR3 reads TGTGCCAGCAGTTTTATCCAGCGCAGGAAAGGTGTCACTGAAGCTTTCTTT. Translated, it gives CASSFIQRRKGVTEAFF.

This clonotype came up a few times. The chain uses TRBV11-2 and TRBJ2-1; 9 positions agree with TRBD1. The CDR3 covers 13 residues. J was trimmed by 7 bases and V by 8 bases; bases with no gene match: 6. CDR1 is SGHAT and CDR2 is FQNNGV in the germline V gene. This chain's CDR3 is CASLYGQGNEQFF. CDR3 nucleotides: TGTGCCAGCCTTTACGGACAGGGGAATGAGCAGTTCTTC.

There are many counts of this clonotype. The chain couples TRBV3-1 to TRBJ2-2, with D possibly matching TRBD1 (6 bases). V dropped 10 bases and J dropped 4 bases, with 31 bases sitting between them. Germline V gives CDR1 LGHDT, CDR2 YNNKEL (reference sequence). This CDR3 has 19 amino acids. CDR3 nucleotides: TGTGCCACCTACCCGCCCCCCGAGGACAGTCCCTTTCTCACCGGGGAGCTGTTTTTT. Translation: CATYPPPEDSPFLTGELFF.

The chain carries TRBV27 and TRBJ2-7; no definite D call. Trimming left V 2 bases short and J 13 bases short, with 15 bases between. The CDR3 loop spans 12 amino acids. In germline, CDR1 is MNHEY, CDR2 SMNVEV (reference sequence). CDR3: CASSLVAEPPYF. CDR3 nucleotides: TGTGCCAGCAGTTTAGTGGCGGAACCACCATACTTC.

This clonotype has ten or more counts. V gene TRBV28 combines with J gene TRBJ1-1; no reliable D call. CDR1 and CDR2 (germline): MDHEN, SYDVKM. V was trimmed by 6 bases and J by 3 bases, leaving 8 bases between them. CDR3 length: 12 residues. This CDR3 is CASSRWDTEAFF. Written as DNA, the CDR3 is TGTGCCAGCAGCCGATGGGACACTGAAGCTTTCTTT.

In its sample, this clonotype was seen many times. The chain joins TRBV7-9 to TRBJ1-1, with a tentative D call TRBD1 (6 bases). The V end was cut by 7 bases, the J end by 10 bases, with 16 bases between. The germline CDR1 and CDR2 sequences are SEHNR and FQNEAQ (reference sequence). This CDR3 spans 12 amino acids. CDR3 sequence (DNA): TGTGCCAGCACTCTAGGGGAGGGGGGAGCTTTCTTT. Its translation: CASTLGEGGAFF.

This clonotype was detected many times. The chain employs TRBV6-2 or TRBV6-3 and TRBJ1-2; the D gene is possibly TRBD1 (5 bases). The CDR3 spans 14 residues. Per germline, CDR1 MNHEY and CDR2 SVGEGT. V was shortened by 5 bases and J by 7 bases, with 17 bases between the two germline ends. CDR3 nucleotide sequence: TGTGCCAGCAGTCCCCGAGGACAACGCTTTGGCTACACCTTC. Its translation is CASSPRGQRFGYTF.

V gene TRBV20-1 combines with J gene TRBJ2-7, with 12 bases that match TRBD2. The trim removed 3 bases at V and 3 bases at J, leaving 9 bases unmatched. The CDR3 length is 16 residues. The V gene's germline CDR1 is DFQATT and CDR2 SNEGSKA (reference sequence). CDR3 residues: CSARTSGRGFLYEQYF. Here the CDR3 DNA reads TGCAGTGCTAGGACTAGCGGGAGAGGGTTTCTCTACGAGCAGTACTTC.

This clonotype has ten or more counts. The chain recombines TRBV11-2 with TRBJ2-7; unclear D gene. CDR1 SGHAT and CDR2 FQNNGV come from the germline V gene. The CDR3 runs to 14 residues. With 1 base removed from V and 6 bases from J, the gap between germline ends came to 13 bases. The CDR3 is CASSLGVLSREQYV. Here the CDR3 DNA reads TGTGCCAGCAGCTTAGGAGTCTTAAGTCGCGAGCAGTACGTC.

This clonotype was recorded many times. The gene calls are TRBV6-1 and TRBJ2-5, with a tentative D call TRBD2 (6 bases). V was trimmed by 4 bases and J by 2 bases, leaving 17 bases between them. The germline V gene encodes CDR1 MNHNS and CDR2 SASEGT. The CDR3 loop spans 16 amino acids. Written as DNA, the CDR3 is TGTGCCAGCAGTGTCCCGCCAGCGGGTAGACAAGAGACCCAGTACTTC. Translation: CASSVPPAGRQETQYF.

This clonotype appeared many times. The V gene is TRBV12-3 or TRBV12-4, the J gene TRBJ2-1, with D unresolved. This CDR3 contains 11 residues. V lost 3 bases to trimming and J lost 9 bases, with 6 bases between them. The CDR3 coding sequence is TGTGCCAGCAGTTTCCCCGGTGAGCAGTTCTTC. Residues: CASSFPGEQFF.

This clonotype was observed many times. The chain couples TRBV20-1 to TRBJ1-5, with a tentative D call TRBD1 (5 bases). Trimming took off 0 bases at V and 6 bases at J, with 15 bases between the two ends. Germline V lookup: CDR1 DFQATT, CDR2 SNEGSKA (reference sequence). The CDR3 runs to 15 residues. In DNA, the CDR3 is TGCAGTGCTAGAGATCCGGGAGGGGCGGGTCAGCCCCAGCATTTT. Protein sequence: CSARDPGGAGQPQHF.

This clonotype has at least ten counts. The chain is built from TRBV28 and TRBJ2-2; 16 nucleotides align to TRBD2. CDR3 length equals 19 residues. V dropped 4 bases and J dropped 6; count of bases not matched to a gene: 11. Germline V CDR1 and CDR2: MDHEN, SYDVKM. The CDR3 protein is CASSYQSGLAGGPSGELFF. The CDR3 nucleotides are TGTGCCAGCAGTTACCAGTCGGGACTAGCGGGAGGGCCCTCCGGGGAGCTGTTTTTT.

This clonotype has ten or more counts. The rearrangement uses TRBV11-2 and TRBJ2-3; tentative D call: TRBD2 (6 bases). V was pared by 6 bases and J by 0 bases, with 19 bases between. This CDR3 is 17 amino acids long. Germline loops: CDR1 SGHAT, CDR2 FQNNGV. The CDR3 coding sequence is TGTGCCAGCAGTTTTAATCCGGGACTCTTTAGCACAGATACGCAGTATTTT. Translating it yields CASSFNPGLFSTDTQYF.

This clonotype turned up a few times. The chain links TRBV10-3 to TRBJ1-1, with D possibly being TRBD1 (5 bases). Germline CDR1 and CDR2: ENHRY and SYGVKD. The ends were cut back, 1 base at V and 10 bases at J, with 10 bases in the middle. The CDR3 covers 12 residues. DNA for the CDR3: TGTGCCATCAGTGAGTGGGGGGATGGAGCTTTCTTT. Amino acids: CAISEWGDGAFF.

The sample holds many counts of this clonotype. This chain connects TRBV28 to TRBJ1-2; D is uncertain. V lost 3 bases and J lost 13, with 9 bases in between. The CDR3 is made up of 10 amino acids. Germline assignment: CDR1 MDHEN and CDR2 SYDVKM. Written as DNA, the CDR3 is TGTGCCAGCAGTTTGAACCTCCTCACCTTC. It encodes CASSLNLLTF.

This clonotype has ten or more counts. The J gene is TRBJ1-2, the V gene TRBV29-1, with TRBD1 matching over 8 bases. V dropped 7 bases and J dropped 6; count of bases not matched to a gene: 16. The CDR3 consists of 15 residues. Germline lookup yields CDR1 SQVTM and CDR2 ANQGSEA. The CDR3 DNA reads TGCAGCGCAGGACAGGGAAGTTTGCTCAACCATGGCTACACCTTC. Translated: CSAGQGSLLNHGYTF.

This clonotype was counted at least ten times. The V call is TRBV10-3, the J call TRBJ2-5, with 15 bases matching TRBD2. The DNA matches TRBJ2-1 better at its end, which makes the J call doubtful. From germline, CDR1 is ENHRY and CDR2 SYGVKD. This CDR3 has 14 amino acids. CDR3 protein: CASRGLAGGNEQFF. DNA of the CDR3: TGTGCCTCGAGGGGACTAGCGGGGGGCAATGAGCAGTTCTTC.

This clonotype was detected a few times. The J gene is TRBJ1-1, the V gene TRBV6-5; D is possibly TRBD1 (6 bases). Germline lookup yields CDR1 MNHEY and CDR2 SVGAGI. There are 17 residues in the CDR3. Trimming stripped 2 bases from V and 0 bases from J, with 16 bases between. As DNA, the CDR3 is TGTGCCAGCAGTTACCGGGACAAGGGTCGAATGAACACTGAAGCTTTCTTT. It specifies CASSYRDKGRMNTEAFF.

This clonotype was detected ten times or more. The chain couples TRBV20-1 to TRBJ2-1, with D unresolved. Germline CDR1 DFQATT, CDR2 SNEGSKA (reference sequence). The CDR3 contains 13 residues. Trimming took off 5 bases at V and 2 bases at J, with 10 bases between the two ends. This CDR3 reads CSAPPRPYNEQFF. CDR3 sequence (DNA): TGCAGTGCTCCACCGAGGCCCTACAATGAGCAGTTCTTC.

In its sample, this clonotype was seen a few times. This chain connects TRBV27 to TRBJ2-3, with TRBD2 as a possible D gene (5 bases). Germline V gene sequence: CDR1 MNHEY, CDR2 SMNVEV (reference sequence). V gave up 6 bases and J gave up 2 bases, with 9 bases separating them. This CDR3 is 13 amino acids long. The CDR3 DNA follows: TGTGCCAGCAGCCGCGGGTTCACAGATACGCAGTATTTT. It specifies CASSRGFTDTQYF.

This clonotype was counted many times. V usage is TRBV11-2 and J usage is TRBJ1-1; D is ambiguous. V lost 0 bases and J lost 1, with 3 bases in between. Germline CDR1 SGHAT, CDR2 FQNNGV. The CDR3 covers 13 residues. The CDR3, as DNA: TGTGCCAGCAGCTTAGACAAGAACACTGAAGCTTTCTTT. Amino acid sequence: CASSLDKNTEAFF.